This TCR beta chain was recorded in a study of identical twins. Study-level findings and limits: Cross-sectional statistical analysis, not tracking of the same donors, underpinned the conclusions. Out-of-frame sharing of TCR alpha in monozygotic twins was underestimated by models.

TCRdb ran MiXCR on the 5' RACE reads and lists one entry per CDR3 protein. The table includes 600,000 to 800,000 distinct CDR3 sequences, 21% detected once. Regarding this clonotype: The antigen remains undetermined.

Germline lookup yields CDR1 SGHRS and CDR2 YFSETQ. Between the trimmed V and J ends, which lost 0 bases and 4 bases, there was a span of 15 bases. This CDR3 contains 16 residues. These same records also appear under a second study, on T cells expressing NK-cell markers. From that study: Only alpha-beta TCR T cells were sorted in several experiments, using an anti-gamma-delta TCR antibody.

The chain combines TRBV5-1 with TRBJ2-3; D is possibly TRBD2 (7 bases). Sequencing was done on a sample of PBMCs. The sequence was obtained from a woman between 18 and 30 years old in good health. The CDR3 protein is CASSLDGGGAPDTQYF. In DNA, the CDR3 is TGCGCCAGCAGCTTGGACGGAGGGGGGGCCCCAGATACGCAGTATTTT.